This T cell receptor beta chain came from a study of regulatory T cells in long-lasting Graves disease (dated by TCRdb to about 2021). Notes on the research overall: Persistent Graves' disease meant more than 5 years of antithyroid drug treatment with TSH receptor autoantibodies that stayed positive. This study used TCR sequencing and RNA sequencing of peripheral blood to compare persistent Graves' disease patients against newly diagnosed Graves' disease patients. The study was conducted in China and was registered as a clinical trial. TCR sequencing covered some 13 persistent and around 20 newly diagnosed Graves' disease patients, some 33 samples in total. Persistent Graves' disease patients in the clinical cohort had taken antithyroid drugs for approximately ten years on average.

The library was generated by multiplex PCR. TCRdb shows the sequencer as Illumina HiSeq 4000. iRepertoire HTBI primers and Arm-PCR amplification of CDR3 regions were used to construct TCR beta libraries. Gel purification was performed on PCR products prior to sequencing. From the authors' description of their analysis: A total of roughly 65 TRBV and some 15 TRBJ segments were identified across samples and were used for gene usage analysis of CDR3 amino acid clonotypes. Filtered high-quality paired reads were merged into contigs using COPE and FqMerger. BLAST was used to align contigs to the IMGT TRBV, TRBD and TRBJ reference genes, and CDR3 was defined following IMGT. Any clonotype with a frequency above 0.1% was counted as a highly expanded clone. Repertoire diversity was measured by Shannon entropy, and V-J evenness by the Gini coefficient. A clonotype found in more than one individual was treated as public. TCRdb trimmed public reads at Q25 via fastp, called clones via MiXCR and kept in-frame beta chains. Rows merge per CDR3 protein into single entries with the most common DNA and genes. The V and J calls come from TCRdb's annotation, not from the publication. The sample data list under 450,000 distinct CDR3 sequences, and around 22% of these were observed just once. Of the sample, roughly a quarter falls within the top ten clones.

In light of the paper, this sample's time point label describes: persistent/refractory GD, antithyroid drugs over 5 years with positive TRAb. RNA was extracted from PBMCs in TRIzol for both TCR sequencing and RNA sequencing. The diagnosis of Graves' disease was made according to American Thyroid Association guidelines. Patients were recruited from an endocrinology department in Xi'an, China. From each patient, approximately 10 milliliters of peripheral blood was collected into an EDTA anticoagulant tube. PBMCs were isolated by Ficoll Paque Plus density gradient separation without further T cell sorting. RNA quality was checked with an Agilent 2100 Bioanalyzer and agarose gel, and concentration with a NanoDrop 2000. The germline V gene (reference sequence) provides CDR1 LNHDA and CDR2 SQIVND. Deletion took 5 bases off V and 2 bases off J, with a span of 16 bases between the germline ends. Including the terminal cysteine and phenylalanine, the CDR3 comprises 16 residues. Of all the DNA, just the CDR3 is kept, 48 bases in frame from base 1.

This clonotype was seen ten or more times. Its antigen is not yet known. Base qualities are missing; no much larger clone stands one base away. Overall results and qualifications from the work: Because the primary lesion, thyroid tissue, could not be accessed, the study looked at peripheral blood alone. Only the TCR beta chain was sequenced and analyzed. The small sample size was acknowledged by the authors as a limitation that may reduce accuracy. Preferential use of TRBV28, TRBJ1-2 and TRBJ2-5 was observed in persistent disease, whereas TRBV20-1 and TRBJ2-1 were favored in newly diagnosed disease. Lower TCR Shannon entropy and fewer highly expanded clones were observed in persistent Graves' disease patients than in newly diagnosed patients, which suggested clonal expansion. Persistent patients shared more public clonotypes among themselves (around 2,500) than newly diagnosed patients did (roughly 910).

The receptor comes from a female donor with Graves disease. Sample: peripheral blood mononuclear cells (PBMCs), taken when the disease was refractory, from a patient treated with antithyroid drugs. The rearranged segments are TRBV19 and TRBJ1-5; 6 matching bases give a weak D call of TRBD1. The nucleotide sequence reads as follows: TGTGCCAGTAGTGTCTGGGGGGGGCGAGGCAATCAGCCCCAGCATTTT. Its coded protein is CASSVWGGRGNQPQHF.